This TCR beta chain was recovered during a study of cytomegalovirus exposure and HLA in healthy donors. Study outcomes and limitations: Per a later analysis, about 17,000 TCR beta sequences showed association with HLA alleles at 0.05 false discovery rate. In vitro testing confirmed a few CMV-associated chains as specific for CMV antigens. What a later analysis showed was that several of the most significant clusters appeared linked to common viral pathogens.

CDR1 and CDR2 from the germline V gene are SGHTA and FQGTGA. Trimming removed 4 bases from V and 0 bases from J, with 12 bases in between. This CDR3 comprises 15 residues. Details on this clone: Its antigen is currently unknown.

Primers for the PCR totalled 60 Vbeta and 13 Jbeta. Data came from immunoSEQ multiplex PCR; TCRdb stores just in-frame clones and leaves some out. This table holds 65,000 to 85,000 clones, 77% found once. The TCR sequence derives from a middle-aged man in good health and CMV-seropositive. Sample: PBMCs. The chain joins TRBV7-3 to TRBJ1-1; D possibly corresponds to TRBD1 (5 bases). CDR3 sequence reads: CASSSYRSMNTEAFF. CDR3 in DNA: TGTGCCAGCAGCTCATACAGGAGTATGAACACTGAAGCTTTCTTT.